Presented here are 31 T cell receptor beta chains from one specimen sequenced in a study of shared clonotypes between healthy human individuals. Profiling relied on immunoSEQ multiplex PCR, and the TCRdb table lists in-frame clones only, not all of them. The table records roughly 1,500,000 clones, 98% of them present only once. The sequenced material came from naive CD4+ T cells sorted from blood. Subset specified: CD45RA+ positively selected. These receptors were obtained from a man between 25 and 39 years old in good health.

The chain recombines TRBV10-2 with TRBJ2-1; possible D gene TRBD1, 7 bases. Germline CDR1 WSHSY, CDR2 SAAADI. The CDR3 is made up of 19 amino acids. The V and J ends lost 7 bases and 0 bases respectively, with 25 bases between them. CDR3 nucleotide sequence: TGCGCCAGCACCCCCCGGGGGACAGCAACCTCCAGCTCCTACAATGAGCAGTTCTTC. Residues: CASTPRGTATSSSYNEQFF.

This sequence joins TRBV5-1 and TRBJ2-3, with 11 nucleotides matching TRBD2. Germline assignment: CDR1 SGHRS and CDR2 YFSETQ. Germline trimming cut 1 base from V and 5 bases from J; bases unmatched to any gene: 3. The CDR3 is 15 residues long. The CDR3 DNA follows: TGCGCCAGCAGCTTGATGGGACTAGCGGAAGATACGCAGTATTTT. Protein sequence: CASSLMGLAEDTQYF.

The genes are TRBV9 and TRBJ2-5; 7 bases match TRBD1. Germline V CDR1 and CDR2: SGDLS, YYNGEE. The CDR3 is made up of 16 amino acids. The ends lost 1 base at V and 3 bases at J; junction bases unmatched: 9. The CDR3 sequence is CASSVSSRTGKETQYF. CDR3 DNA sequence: TGTGCCAGCAGCGTATCCTCCAGGACAGGAAAAGAGACCCAGTACTTC.

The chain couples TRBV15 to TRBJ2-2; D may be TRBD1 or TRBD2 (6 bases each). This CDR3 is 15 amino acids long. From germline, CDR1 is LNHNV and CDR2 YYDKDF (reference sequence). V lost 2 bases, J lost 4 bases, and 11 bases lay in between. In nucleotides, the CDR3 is TGTGCCACCAGCAGACGGGGGCAGGGCACCGGGGAGCTGTTTTTT. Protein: CATSRRGQGTGELFF.

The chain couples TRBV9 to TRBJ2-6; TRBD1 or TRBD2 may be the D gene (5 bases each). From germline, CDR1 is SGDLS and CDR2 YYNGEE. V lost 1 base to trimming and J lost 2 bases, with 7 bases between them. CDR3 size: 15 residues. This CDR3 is CASSVLGAGANVLTF. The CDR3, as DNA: TGTGCCAGCAGCGTACTGGGGGCTGGGGCCAACGTCCTGACTTTC.

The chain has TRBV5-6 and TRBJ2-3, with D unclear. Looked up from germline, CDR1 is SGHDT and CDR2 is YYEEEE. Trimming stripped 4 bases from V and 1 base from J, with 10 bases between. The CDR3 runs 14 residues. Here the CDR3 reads CASSASKGTDTQYF. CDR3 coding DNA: TGTGCCAGCAGCGCCTCCAAGGGCACAGATACGCAGTATTTT.

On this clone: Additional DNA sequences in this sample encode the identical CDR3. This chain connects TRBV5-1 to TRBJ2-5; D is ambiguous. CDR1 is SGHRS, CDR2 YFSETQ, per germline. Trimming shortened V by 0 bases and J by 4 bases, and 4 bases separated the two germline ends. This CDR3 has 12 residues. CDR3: CASSLESETQYF. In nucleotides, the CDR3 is TGCGCCAGCAGCTTGGAGTCAGAGACCCAGTACTTC.

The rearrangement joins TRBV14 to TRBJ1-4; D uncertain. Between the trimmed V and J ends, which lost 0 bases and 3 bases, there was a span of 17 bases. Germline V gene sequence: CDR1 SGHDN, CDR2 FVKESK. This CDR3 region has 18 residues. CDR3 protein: CASSQDLWPRGANEKLFF. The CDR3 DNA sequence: TGTGCCAGCAGCCAAGATTTGTGGCCCCGCGGAGCTAATGAAAAACTGTTTTTT.

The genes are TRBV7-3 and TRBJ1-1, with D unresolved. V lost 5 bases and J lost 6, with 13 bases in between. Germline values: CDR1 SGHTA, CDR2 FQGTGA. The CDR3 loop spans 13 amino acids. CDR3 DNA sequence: TGTGCCAGCAGCGCCAACCAAGAAGCTGAAGCTTTCTTT. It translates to CASSANQEAEAFF.

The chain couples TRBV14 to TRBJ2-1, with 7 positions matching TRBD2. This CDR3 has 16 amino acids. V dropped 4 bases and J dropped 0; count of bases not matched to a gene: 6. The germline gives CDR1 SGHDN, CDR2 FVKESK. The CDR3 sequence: CASSLRLADSYNEQFF. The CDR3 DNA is TGTGCCAGCAGCCTTCGACTAGCCGACTCCTACAATGAGCAGTTCTTC.

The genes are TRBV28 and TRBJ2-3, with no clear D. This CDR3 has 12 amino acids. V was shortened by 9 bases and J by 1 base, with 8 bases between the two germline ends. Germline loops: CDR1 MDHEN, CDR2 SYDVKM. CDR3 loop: CASTERTDTQYF. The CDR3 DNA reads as TGTGCCAGTACCGAACGCACAGATACGCAGTATTTT.

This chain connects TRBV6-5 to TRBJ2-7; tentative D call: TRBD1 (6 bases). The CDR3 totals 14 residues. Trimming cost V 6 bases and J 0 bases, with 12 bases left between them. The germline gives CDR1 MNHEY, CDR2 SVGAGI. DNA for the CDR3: TGTGCCAGCAGCCCGGGACACACCTCCTACGAGCAGTACTTC. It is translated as CASSPGHTSYEQYF.

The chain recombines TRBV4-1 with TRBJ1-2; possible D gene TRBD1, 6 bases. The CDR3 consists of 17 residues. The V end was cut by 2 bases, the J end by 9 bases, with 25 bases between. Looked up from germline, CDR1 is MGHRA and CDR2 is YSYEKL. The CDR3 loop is CASSQLLSGGALTSYTF. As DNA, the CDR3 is TGCGCCAGCAGCCAACTCCTCTCCGGGGGGGCCCTGACAAGCTACACCTTC.

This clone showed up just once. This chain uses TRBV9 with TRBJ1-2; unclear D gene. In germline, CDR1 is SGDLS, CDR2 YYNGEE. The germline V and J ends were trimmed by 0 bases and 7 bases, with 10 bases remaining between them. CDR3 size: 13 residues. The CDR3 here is CASSVVKGGGYTF. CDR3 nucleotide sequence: TGTGCCAGCAGCGTAGTCAAGGGTGGTGGCTACACCTTC. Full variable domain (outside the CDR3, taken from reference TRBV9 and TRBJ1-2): DSGVTQTPKHLITATGQRVTLRCSPRSGDLSVYWYQQSLDQGLQFLIQYYNGEERAKGNILERFSAQQFPDLHSELNLSSLELGDSALYFCASSVVKGGGYTFGSGTRLTVV.

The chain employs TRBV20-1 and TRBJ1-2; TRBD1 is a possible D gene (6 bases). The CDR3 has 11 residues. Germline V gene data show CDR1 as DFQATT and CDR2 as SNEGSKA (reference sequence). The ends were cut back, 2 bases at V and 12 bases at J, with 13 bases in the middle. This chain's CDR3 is CSARKTGFNTF. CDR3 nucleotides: TGCAGTGCTAGAAAGACAGGTTTCAACACCTTC.

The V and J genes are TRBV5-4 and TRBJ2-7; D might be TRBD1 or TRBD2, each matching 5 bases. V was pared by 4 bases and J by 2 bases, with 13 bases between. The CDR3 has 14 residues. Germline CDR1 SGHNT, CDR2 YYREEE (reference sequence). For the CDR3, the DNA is TGTGCCAGCAGCCAAACGGGACCAACCTACGAGCAGTACTTC. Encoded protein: CASSQTGPTYEQYF.

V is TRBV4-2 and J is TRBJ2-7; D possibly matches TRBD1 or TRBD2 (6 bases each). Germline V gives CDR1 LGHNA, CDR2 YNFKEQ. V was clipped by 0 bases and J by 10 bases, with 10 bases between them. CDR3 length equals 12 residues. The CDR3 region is CASSQEGGTQYF. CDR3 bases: TGTGCCAGCAGCCAAGAAGGAGGGACACAGTACTTC.

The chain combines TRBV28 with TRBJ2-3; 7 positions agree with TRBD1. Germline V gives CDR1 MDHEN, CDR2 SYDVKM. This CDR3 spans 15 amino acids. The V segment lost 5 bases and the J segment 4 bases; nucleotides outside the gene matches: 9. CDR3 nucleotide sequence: TGTGCCAGCAGTATCCCAAAGGACAGGTCAGATACGCAGTATTTT. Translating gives CASSIPKDRSDTQYF.

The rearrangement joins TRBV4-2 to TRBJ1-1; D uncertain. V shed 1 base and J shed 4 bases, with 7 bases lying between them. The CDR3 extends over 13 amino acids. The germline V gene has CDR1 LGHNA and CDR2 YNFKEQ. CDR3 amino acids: CASSQVSPTEAFF. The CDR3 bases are TGTGCCAGCAGCCAAGTTTCTCCCACTGAAGCTTTCTTT.

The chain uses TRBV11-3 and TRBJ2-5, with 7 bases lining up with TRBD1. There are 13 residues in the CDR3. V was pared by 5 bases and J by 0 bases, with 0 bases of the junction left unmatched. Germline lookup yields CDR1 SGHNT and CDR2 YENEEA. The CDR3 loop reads CASSGTDQETQYF. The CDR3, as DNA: TGTGCCAGCAGCGGGACAGACCAAGAGACCCAGTACTTC.

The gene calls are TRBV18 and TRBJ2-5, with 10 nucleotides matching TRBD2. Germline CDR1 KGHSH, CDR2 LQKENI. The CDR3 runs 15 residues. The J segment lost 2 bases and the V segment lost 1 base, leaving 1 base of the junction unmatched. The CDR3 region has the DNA TGTGCCAGCTCACCACAACTAGCGGGACAAGAGACCCAGTACTTC. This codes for CASSPQLAGQETQYF. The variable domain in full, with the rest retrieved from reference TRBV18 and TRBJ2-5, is NAGVMQNPRHLVRRRGQEARLRCSPMKGHSHVYWYRQLPEEGLKFMVYLQKENIIDESGMPKERFSAEFPKEGPSILRIQQVVRGDSAAYFCASSPQLAGQETQYFGPGTRLLVL.

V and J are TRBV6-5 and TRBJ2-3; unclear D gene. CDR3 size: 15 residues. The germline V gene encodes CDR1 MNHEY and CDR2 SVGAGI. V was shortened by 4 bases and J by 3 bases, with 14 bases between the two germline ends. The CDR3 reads CASSSLRVATDTQYF. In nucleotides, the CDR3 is TGTGCCAGCAGTTCCCTACGGGTTGCGACAGATACGCAGTATTTT.

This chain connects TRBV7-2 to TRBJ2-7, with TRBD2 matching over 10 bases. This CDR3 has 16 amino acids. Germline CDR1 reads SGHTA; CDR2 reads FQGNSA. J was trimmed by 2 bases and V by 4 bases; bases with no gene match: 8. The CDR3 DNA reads TGTGCCAGCAGCTACCGAGCGGGAGGGTCGCCCTACGAGCAGTACTTC. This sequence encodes CASSYRAGGSPYEQYF.

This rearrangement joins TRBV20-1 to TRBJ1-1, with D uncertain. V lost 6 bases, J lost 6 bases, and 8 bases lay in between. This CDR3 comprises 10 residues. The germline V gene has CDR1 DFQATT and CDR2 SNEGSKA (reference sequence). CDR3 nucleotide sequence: TGCAGTGCGCCGCTCCCTGAAGCTTTCTTT. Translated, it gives CSAPLPEAFF.

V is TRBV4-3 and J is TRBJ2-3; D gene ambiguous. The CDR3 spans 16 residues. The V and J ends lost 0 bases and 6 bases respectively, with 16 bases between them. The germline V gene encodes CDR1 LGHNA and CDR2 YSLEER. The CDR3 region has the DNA TGCGCCAGCAGCCAAGACATGGGTAGTATAGCCGATACGCAGTATTTT. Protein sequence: CASSQDMGSIADTQYF.

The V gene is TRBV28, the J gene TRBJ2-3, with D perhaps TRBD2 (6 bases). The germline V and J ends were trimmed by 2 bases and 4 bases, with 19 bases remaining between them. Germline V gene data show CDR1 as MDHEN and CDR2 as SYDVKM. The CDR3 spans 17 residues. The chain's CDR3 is CASSLSREWGSPDTQYF. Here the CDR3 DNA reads TGTGCCAGCAGTTTAAGCCGGGAGTGGGGCTCGCCAGATACGCAGTATTTT. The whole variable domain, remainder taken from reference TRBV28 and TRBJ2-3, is DVKVTQSSRYLVKRTGEKVFLECVQDMDHENMFWYRQDPGLGLRLIYFSYDVKMKEKGDIPEGYSVSREKKERFSLILESASTNQTSMYLCASSLSREWGSPDTQYFGPGTRLTVL.

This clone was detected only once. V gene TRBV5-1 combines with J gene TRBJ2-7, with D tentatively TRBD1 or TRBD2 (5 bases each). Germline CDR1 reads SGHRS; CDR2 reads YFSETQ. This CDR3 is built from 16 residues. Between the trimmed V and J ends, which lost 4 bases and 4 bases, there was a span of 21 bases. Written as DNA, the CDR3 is TGCGCCAGCAGCCCAGGGTTGGGGGTTGGAGAATACGAGCAGTACTTC. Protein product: CASSPGLGVGEYEQYF.

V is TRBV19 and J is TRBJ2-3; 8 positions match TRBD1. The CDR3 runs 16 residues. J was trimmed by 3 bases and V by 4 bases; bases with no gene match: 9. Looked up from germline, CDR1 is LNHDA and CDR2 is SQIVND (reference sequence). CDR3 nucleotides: TGTGCCAGTAGTAAGAGGAGGAACAGGGGGACAGATACGCAGTATTTT. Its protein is CASSKRRNRGTDTQYF.

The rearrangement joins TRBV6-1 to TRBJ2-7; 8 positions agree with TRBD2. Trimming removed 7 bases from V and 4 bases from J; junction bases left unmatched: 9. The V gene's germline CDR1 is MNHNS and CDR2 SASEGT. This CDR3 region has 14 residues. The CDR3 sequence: CASKERELWYEQYF. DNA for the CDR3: TGTGCCAGCAAGGAGCGGGAGTTGTGGTACGAGCAGTACTTC.

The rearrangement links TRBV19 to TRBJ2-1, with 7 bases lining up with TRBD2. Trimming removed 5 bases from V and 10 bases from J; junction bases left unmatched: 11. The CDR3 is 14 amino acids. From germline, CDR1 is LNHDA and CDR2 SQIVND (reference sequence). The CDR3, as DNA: TGTGCCAGTAGTCCCCGCGGCGGGAGCTGGGAGCAGTTCTTC. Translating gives CASSPRGGSWEQFF. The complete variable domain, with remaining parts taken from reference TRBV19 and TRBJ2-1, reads DGGITQSPKYLFRKEGQNVTLSCEQNLNHDAMYWYRQDPGQGLRLIYYSQIVNDFQKGDIAEGYSVSREKKESFPLTVTSAQKNPTAFYLCASSPRGGSWEQFFGPGTRLTVL.

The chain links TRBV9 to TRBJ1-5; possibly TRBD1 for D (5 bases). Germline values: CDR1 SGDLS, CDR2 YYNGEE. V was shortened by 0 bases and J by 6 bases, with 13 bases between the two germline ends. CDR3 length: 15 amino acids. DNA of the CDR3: TGTGCCAGCAGCGTAGATGGGGGGGAGGGTCAGCCCCAGCATTTT. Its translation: CASSVDGGEGQPQHF.